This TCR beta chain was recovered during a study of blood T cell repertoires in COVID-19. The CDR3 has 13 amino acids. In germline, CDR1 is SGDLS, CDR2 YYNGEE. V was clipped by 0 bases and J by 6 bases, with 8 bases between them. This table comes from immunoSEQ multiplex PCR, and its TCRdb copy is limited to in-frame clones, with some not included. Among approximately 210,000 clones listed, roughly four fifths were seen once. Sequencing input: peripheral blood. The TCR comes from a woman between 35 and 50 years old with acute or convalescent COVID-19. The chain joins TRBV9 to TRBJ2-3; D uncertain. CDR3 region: CASSVGAHDTQYF. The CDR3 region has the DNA TGTGCCAGCAGCGTAGGGGCCCATGATACGCAGTATTTT.